The 21 T cell receptor beta chains below come from one sample, sequenced in a study of shared clonotypes between healthy human individuals. TCRdb's copy holds only in-frame clones and misses some; the assay was immunoSEQ multiplex PCR. The sample carries 300,000 or so clones, 74% recorded once. The sample comprised memory CD4+ T cells sorted from blood. The subset here: CD45RA-negative fraction. Receptors originate from a man under 40 in good health.

The chain links TRBV5-6 to TRBJ2-7; no clear D gene. Germline CDR1 and CDR2: SGHDT and YYEEEE. Trimming left V 0 bases short and J 1 base short, with 8 bases between. The CDR3 is made up of 14 amino acids. The CDR3 is CASSLELRSYEQYF. The CDR3 coding sequence is TGTGCCAGCAGCTTGGAGCTGCGATCCTACGAGCAGTACTTC. The full variable domain, with the rest looked up from reference TRBV5-6 and TRBJ2-7, is DAGVTQSPTHLIKTRGQQVTLRCSPKSGHDTVSWYQQALGQGPQFIFQYYEEEERQRGNFPDRFSGHQFPNYSSELNVNALLLGDSALYLCASSLELRSYEQYFGPGTRLTVT.

As to this clone: The same CDR3 is also encoded by other DNA sequences in this sample. The chain recombines TRBV19 with TRBJ2-3; no definite D call. Looked up from germline, CDR1 is LNHDA and CDR2 is SQIVND (reference sequence). This CDR3 spans 12 amino acids. The ends were cut back, 3 bases at V and 0 bases at J, with 1 base in the middle. CDR3 in amino acids: CASSISTDTQYF. The DNA for the CDR3 is TGTGCCAGTAGTATTAGCACAGATACGCAGTATTTT.

V is TRBV28 and J is TRBJ2-3, with 9 positions matching TRBD2. The CDR3 loop spans 19 amino acids. With V trimmed by 0 bases and J by 0 bases, 10 bases remained unmatched. CDR1 and CDR2 (germline): MDHEN, SYDVKM. Written as DNA, the CDR3 is TGTGCCAGCAGTTTATGGGGTCGGGTTAGCGGGGGAAGCACAGATACGCAGTATTTT. This translates into CASSLWGRVSGGSTDTQYF.

The chain links TRBV19 to TRBJ2-2, with a tentative D call TRBD1 (6 bases). Trimming cost V 3 bases and J 5 bases, with 16 bases left between them. The CDR3 runs to 16 residues. Germline V gives CDR1 LNHDA, CDR2 SQIVND (reference sequence). CDR3 amino acids: CASSMLRQANTGELFF. In nucleotides, the CDR3 is TGTGCCAGTAGTATGCTCCGACAGGCAAATACCGGGGAGCTGTTTTTT.

This chain links TRBV7-9 with TRBJ2-7; the match to TRBD1 covers 7 bases. The CDR3 is 16 amino acids. The ends lost 6 bases at V and 0 bases at J; junction bases unmatched: 11. Germline values: CDR1 SEHNR, CDR2 FQNEAQ (reference sequence). The CDR3 sequence: CASSPPRGLYSYEQYF. DNA for the CDR3: TGTGCCAGCAGTCCTCCTAGGGGGCTTTACTCCTACGAGCAGTACTTC.

This CDR3 reads CASSLIGGSEQETQYF. CDR3 in DNA: TGTGCCAGCAGCTTAATCGGTGGGTCGGAACAAGAGACCCAGTACTTC. The chain couples TRBV11-2 to TRBJ2-5; D gene ambiguous. This CDR3 region has 16 residues. Germline V gives CDR1 SGHAT, CDR2 FQNNGV. The V and J ends lost 2 bases and 2 bases respectively, with 15 bases between them. Full variable domain (missing parts from reference TRBV11-2 and TRBJ2-5): EAGVAQSPRYKIIEKRQSVAFWCNPISGHATLYWYQQILGQGPKLLIQFQNNGVVDDSQLPKDRFSAERLKGVDSTLKIQPAKLEDSAVYLCASSLIGGSEQETQYFGPGTRLLVL.

The chain couples TRBV4-1 to TRBJ2-3; D tentatively reads TRBD1 or TRBD2 (5 bases each). The germline V gene has CDR1 MGHRA and CDR2 YSYEKL. The CDR3 has 18 residues. V lost 4 bases and J lost 3, with 23 bases in between. CDR3 nucleotides: TGCGCCAGCAGCCCCCACCCCCTCCTAGCTGGGGGAACAGATACGCAGTATTTT. Protein: CASSPHPLLAGGTDTQYF.

Comment on this clone: The germline gene is not matched at one end of the junction; a read error may be the cause. V and J are TRBV7-2 and TRBJ1-5, with D unclear. This CDR3 has 15 amino acids. Germline CDR1 reads SGHTA; CDR2 reads FQGNSA. In DNA form, the CDR3 reads TGTGCCAGCAGCCTAGCGGCGGGTGAAAATCAGCCCCAGCATTTT. This translates into CASSLAAGENQPQHF.

This clone was counted many times. V and J are TRBV5-1 and TRBJ1-4, with 7 bases lining up with TRBD1. The germline V gene encodes CDR1 SGHRS and CDR2 YFSETQ. V lost 0 bases, J lost 8 bases, and 4 bases stayed unmatched. The CDR3 is 14 residues long. The CDR3 nucleotides read TGCGCCAGCAGCTTGGGAGGACAGGTAGAAAAACTGTTTTTT. Protein sequence: CASSLGGQVEKLFF.

J is TRBJ2-1 and V is TRBV7-2; 8 positions agree with TRBD2. The trim removed 1 base at V and 3 bases at J, leaving 2 bases unmatched. Germline CDR1 is SGHTA and CDR2 is FQGNSA. This CDR3 comprises 15 residues. The CDR3 DNA sequence: TGTGCCAGCAGCTTAGGTAGCGGGGACTACAATGAGCAGTTCTTC. The encoded protein is CASSLGSGDYNEQFF.

The rearrangement uses TRBV7-9 and TRBJ2-7; a weak D match, TRBD2 (6 bases). Germline lookup yields CDR1 SEHNR and CDR2 FQNEAQ (reference sequence). V was clipped by 2 bases and J by 0 bases, with 8 bases between them. There are 14 residues in the CDR3. The CDR3 protein is CASSLLANSYEQYF. CDR3 nucleotide sequence: TGTGCCAGCAGCTTACTAGCGAACTCCTACGAGCAGTACTTC. The complete variable domain, with remaining parts taken from reference TRBV7-9 and TRBJ2-7, reads DTGVSQNPRHKITKRGQNVTFRCDPISEHNRLYWYRQTLGQGPEFLTYFQNEAQLEKSRLLSDRFSAERPKGSFSTLEIQRTEQGDSAMYLCASSLLANSYEQYFGPGTRLTVT.

The J gene is TRBJ2-7, the V gene TRBV27, with 7 bases identical to TRBD2. The junction had 5 bases not matched to a gene; V was cut back by 6 bases and J by 3 bases. Germline V gene sequence: CDR1 MNHEY, CDR2 SMNVEV (reference sequence). The CDR3 covers 13 residues. The CDR3 sequence is CASRGGTRYEQYF. CDR3 bases: TGTGCCAGCAGGGGGGGGACCCGCTACGAGCAGTACTTC.

The chain has TRBV10-3 and TRBJ2-5, with D possibly matching TRBD2 (5 bases). The CDR3 spans 13 residues. Germline CDR1 reads ENHRY; CDR2 reads SYGVKD. V lost 10 bases and J lost 1, with 13 bases in between. The DNA for the CDR3 is TGTGCCACTGGAGGTCTGACCCAAGAGACCCAGTACTTC. Translating it yields CATGGLTQETQYF.

V gene TRBV28 combines with J gene TRBJ2-5; TRBD2 is a possible D gene (6 bases). This CDR3 comprises 13 residues. Germline CDR1 is MDHEN and CDR2 is SYDVKM. The V end was cut by 6 bases, the J end by 5 bases, with 13 bases between. The DNA for the CDR3 is TGTGCCAGCAGGCAGGGAGGAGGGGAGACCCAGTACTTC. Translating gives CASRQGGGETQYF.

The chain links TRBV5-1 to TRBJ2-5; 8 bases fit TRBD2. V shed 0 bases and J 1 base; nucleotides not matched to a gene: 5. There are 16 residues in the CDR3. Germline loops: CDR1 SGHRS, CDR2 YFSETQ. The chain's CDR3 is CASSLASTSGQETQYF. CDR3 coding DNA: TGCGCCAGCAGCTTGGCCTCCACTAGCGGCCAAGAGACCCAGTACTTC.

This clone was found a few times. V is TRBV5-1 and J is TRBJ2-5; D not resolved. The CDR3 extends over 10 amino acids. V lost 7 bases and J lost 4, with 5 bases in between. Germline V gene lookup returns CDR1 SGHRS and CDR2 YFSETQ. Written as DNA, the CDR3 is TGCGCCAGCCCGTTAGAGACCCAGTACTTC. This sequence encodes CASPLETQYF.

This clone came up once. The genes are TRBV18 and TRBJ2-1; 12 bases are shared with TRBD2. The ends lost 3 bases at V and 8 bases at J; junction bases unmatched: 5. The CDR3 is 15 amino acids. Germline assignment: CDR1 KGHSH and CDR2 LQKENI. The CDR3 DNA reads as TGTGCCAGCTCACCCCCTAGCGGGAGGGCGCATGAGCAGTTCTTC. Residues: CASSPPSGRAHEQFF.

At least ten counts were recorded for this clone. The chain recombines TRBV18 with TRBJ2-3; the match to TRBD2 covers 9 bases. Germline V gives CDR1 KGHSH, CDR2 LQKENI. The V and J ends lost 4 bases and 3 bases, in that order; junction bases with no gene match: 5. CDR3 length: 15 residues. The DNA of the CDR3 is TGTGCCAGCTCACAGAGCGGGAGGAGGACAGATACGCAGTATTTT. The encoded protein is CASSQSGRRTDTQYF.

This rearrangement joins TRBV19 to TRBJ2-3; D may be TRBD1 (6 bases). Germline V gene sequence: CDR1 LNHDA, CDR2 SQIVND (reference sequence). There are 13 residues in the CDR3. Trimming cost V 7 bases and J 4 bases, with 12 bases left between them. The CDR3 DNA sequence: TGTGCCAGTACCGCCAGGGGTTCAGATACGCAGTATTTT. Translated: CASTARGSDTQYF.

This clone was counted many times. The chain has TRBV7-6 and TRBJ2-1; D may be TRBD2 (5 bases). CDR1 and CDR2 (germline): SGHVS, FNYEAQ. The CDR3 sequence is 11 residues long. V lost 10 bases to trimming and J lost 6 bases, with 10 bases between them. CDR3 coding DNA: TGTGCCACGAAGAGCGGCAATGAGCAGTTCTTC. This codes for CATKSGNEQFF.

V usage is TRBV19 and J usage is TRBJ2-7; no clear D gene. Deletions cut 4 bases from V and 5 bases from J, with 6 bases between. Germline V gene sequence: CDR1 LNHDA, CDR2 SQIVND (reference sequence). There are 11 residues in the CDR3. This chain's CDR3 is CASSNGDEQYF. Written as DNA, the CDR3 is TGTGCCAGTAGTAATGGGGACGAGCAGTACTTC.